This TCR beta chain emerged from a study of blood T cell repertoires in COVID-19 (TCRdb year 2020). Turning to the overall study: The collaborator samples originated in the United States, Italy and Spain and spanned the acute and convalescent phases of COVID-19. The sample metadata nearly always contained a de-identified subject ID, COVID-19 status, age in years and sex. The samples were drawn from the first 160 participants of the ongoing ImmuneRACE study and from 950 to 1,500 subjects provided by 6 global collaborators. The material from the prospective study consisted of cDNA or gDNA derived from T cells, B-cell-depleted T cells, or PBMCs. Where available, HLA class I and class II types were taken from metadata supplied by the sample provider and were not determined by assay-based typing. Deeply sampled blood TCRbeta repertoires from subjects exposed to, actively infected with, or recovered from COVID-19 were included in the dataset. The repertoires were made available in a free public database intended to serve as a resource for research on the immune response to SARS-CoV-2.

The paper's findings and limits, for the study overall: How much clinical and demographic metadata was included differed by source and by participant, and the metadata was provided uncurated.

The immunoSEQ Assay, a bias-controlled multiplex PCR, was used to amplify TCRbeta CDR3 regions from genomic DNA. On the study's bioinformatics: The number of nucleated cells in each sample was estimated by amplification of reference gene primers within the assay. To quantify the absolute abundance of each unique TCRbeta CDR3 rearrangement, sequence reads were collapsed and filtered. For each sample, productive Simpson clonality was calculated as the square root of Simpson's diversity index across productive rearrangements. TCRdb obtained this table from immuneACCESS and retained in-frame rearrangements with V and J assigned. These tables miss some clones; where compared with another copy, unresolved V genes account for less than half of the shortfall, and the remainder is unexplained. V, J and clone size are those of that table, while D and trimming were read from the DNA. The sample contains about 88,000 clones, approximately 90% of them found a single time. Jointly, the top ten make up around 1.6% of the sample.

Each collaborating institution followed its own protocols to collect whole blood in K2EDTA tubes. For TCRbeta analysis, collaborator samples were shipped as frozen whole blood, as isolated PBMCs, or as DNA extracted from either sample type. CDR1 SGHAT and CDR2 FQNNGV are derived from the germline V gene. Counted from cysteine to phenylalanine, this CDR3 has 16 amino acids. Solely the CDR3 DNA is kept, with 48 bases framed from the first base. From V the trimming removes 5 bases and from J it removes 7 bases, while the gene matches leave 11 bases of the junction unaccounted for. This clone has just a few counts. It lacks a known antigen. No per-base quality is available; no much larger clone lies one base away.

The sequence derives from a man aged 55 to 70 with acute or convalescent COVID-19. The V gene is TRBV11-2 and the J gene is TRBJ2-2, with TRBD2 matching 9 junction bases. Material: peripheral blood. The DNA reads as follows: TGTGCCAGCAGCGCCAGTGGCGGGAGGGCGGACGGGGAGCTGTTTTTT. This encodes CASSASGGRADGELFF.